The present T cell receptor (beta chain) was sequenced within a study of T cells in narcolepsy. Study at large: Enrolled donors included narcolepsy type 1 or type 2 patients and healthy controls.

For this clone: Its target is unknown.

This CDR3 has 14 residues. Germline V gene lookup returns CDR1 LNHDA and CDR2 SQIVND (reference sequence). The V end lost 3 bases, the J end lost 8 bases, and 14 bases lay between the germline ends. Study results and caveats: Same-patient CSF and blood CD4+ T cell clonotypes included HCRT-specific and TRIB2-specific autoreactive ones. No autoreactive T cell clone sequences appeared in some memory CD4+ repertoires.

Libraries were prepared by immunoSEQ multiplex PCR; TCRdb keeps only in-frame clonotypes and omits some of them. The table has under 35,000 clones, about 89% seen once. The chain joins TRBV19 to TRBJ2-1; D is possibly TRBD2 (5 bases). The receptor comes from a human donor in good health. Sequenced: memory (CD45RA-) CD4+ T cells from blood. The CDR3 protein is CASSILNRGYEQFF. In DNA form, the CDR3 reads TGTGCCAGTAGTATTCTGAATCGGGGTTATGAGCAGTTCTTC. Filled out from reference TRBV19 and TRBJ2-1, the complete variable domain reads DGGITQSPKYLFRKEGQNVTLSCEQNLNHDAMYWYRQDPGQGLRLIYYSQIVNDFQKGDIAEGYSVSREKKESFPLTVTSAQKNPTAFYLCASSILNRGYEQFFGPGTRLTVL.